The clone carrying this T cell receptor beta chain was detected only a few times. Its target is not known. These data are taken from a study of response to subunit inactivated influenza vaccine. Study-level findings and limits: The authors offered the suggestion that each seasonal influenza vaccination recruits few new T cells.

TCRdb passed the RT-PCR reads through MiXCR, listing each CDR3 protein once. The top ten hold approximately 11% of the sample, which has 650,000 to 800,000 distinct CDR3 sequences, approximately 17% seen once. Deletions cut 4 bases from V and 10 bases from J, with 11 bases between. Germline V CDR1 and CDR2: LGHDT, YNNKEL (reference sequence). The CDR3 runs to 12 residues. This material consisted of PBMCs from blood, taken approximately 5 days after vaccination. The rearrangement links TRBV3-1 to TRBJ2-1; a possible D gene is TRBD1 (5 bases). The sequence was collected from a man in his fifties who received an inactivated influenza vaccine. The CDR3 here is CASSLSGFEQFF. The CDR3 DNA sequence: TGTGCCAGCAGCCTATCAGGGTTCGAGCAGTTCTTC.